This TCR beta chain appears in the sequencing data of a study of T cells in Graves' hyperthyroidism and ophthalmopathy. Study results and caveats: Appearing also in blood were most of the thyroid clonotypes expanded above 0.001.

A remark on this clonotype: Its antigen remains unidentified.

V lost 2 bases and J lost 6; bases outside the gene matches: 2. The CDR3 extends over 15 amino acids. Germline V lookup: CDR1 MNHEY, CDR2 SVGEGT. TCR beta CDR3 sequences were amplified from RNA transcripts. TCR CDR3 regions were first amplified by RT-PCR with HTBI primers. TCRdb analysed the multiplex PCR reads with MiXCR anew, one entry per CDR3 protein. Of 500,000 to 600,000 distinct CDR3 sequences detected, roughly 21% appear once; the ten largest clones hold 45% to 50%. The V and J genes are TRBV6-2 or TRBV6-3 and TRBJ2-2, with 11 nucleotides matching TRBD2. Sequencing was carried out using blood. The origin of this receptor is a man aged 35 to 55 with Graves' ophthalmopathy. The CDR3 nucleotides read TGTGCCAGCAGTTACGGGGGACTAGCGGCCGGGGAGCTGTTTTTT. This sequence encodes CASSYGGLAAGELFF.